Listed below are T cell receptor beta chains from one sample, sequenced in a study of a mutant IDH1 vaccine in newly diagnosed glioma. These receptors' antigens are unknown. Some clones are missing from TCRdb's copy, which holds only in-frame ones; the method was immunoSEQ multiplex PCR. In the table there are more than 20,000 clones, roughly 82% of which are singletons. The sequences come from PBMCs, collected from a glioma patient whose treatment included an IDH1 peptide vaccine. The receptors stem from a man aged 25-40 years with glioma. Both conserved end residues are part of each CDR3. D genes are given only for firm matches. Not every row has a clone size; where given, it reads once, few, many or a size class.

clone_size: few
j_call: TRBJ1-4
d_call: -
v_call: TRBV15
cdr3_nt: TGTGCCACCAGCCGGGACGACGCAACTAATGAAAAACTGTTTTTT
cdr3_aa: CATSRDDATNEKLFF

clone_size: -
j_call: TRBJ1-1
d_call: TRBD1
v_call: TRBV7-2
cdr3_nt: TGTGCCAGCAGCTTATCCAGGACAGGGGTTGAAGCTTTCTTT
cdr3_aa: CASSLSRTGVEAFF

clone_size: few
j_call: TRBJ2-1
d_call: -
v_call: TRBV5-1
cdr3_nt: TGCGCCAGCAGCTTGACAGCAAGGCCATCCAATGAGCAGTTCTTC
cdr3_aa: CASSLTARPSNEQFF

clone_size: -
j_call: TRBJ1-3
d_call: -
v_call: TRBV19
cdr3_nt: TGTGCCAGTAGTATCTACAGGGAAACCATATATTTT
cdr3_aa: CASSIYRETIYF

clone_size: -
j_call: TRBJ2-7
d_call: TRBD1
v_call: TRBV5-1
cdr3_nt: TGCGCCAGCAGCTTGAACAACATTGTGGGGACAGCGCTCCTGGGCTCCTACGAGCAGTACTTC
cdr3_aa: CASSLNNIVGTALLGSYEQYF

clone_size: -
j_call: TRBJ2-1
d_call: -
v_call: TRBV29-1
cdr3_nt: TGCAGCGTTGTCCAGGTCAGTGAGCAGTTCTTC
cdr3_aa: CSVVQVSEQFF

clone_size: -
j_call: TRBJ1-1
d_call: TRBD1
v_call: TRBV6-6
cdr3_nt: TGTGCCAGCACCCCGACAGGGATCAGCACTGAAGCTTTCTTT
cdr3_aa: CASTPTGISTEAFF

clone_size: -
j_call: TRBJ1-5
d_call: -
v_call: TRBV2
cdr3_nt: TGTGCCAGCCAGGGCCCAGCCTTCAATCAGCCCCAGCATTTT
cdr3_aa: CASQGPAFNQPQHF

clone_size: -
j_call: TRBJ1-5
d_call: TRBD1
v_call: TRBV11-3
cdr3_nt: TGTGCCAGCAGCTTAGTGGGGACAGGGGGCCATCAGCCCCAGCATTTT
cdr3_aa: CASSLVGTGGHQPQHF

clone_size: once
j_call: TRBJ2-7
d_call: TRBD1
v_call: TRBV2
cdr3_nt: TGTGCCAGCAGCGGGACAGGGTTCTACGAGCAGTACTTC
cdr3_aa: CASSGTGFYEQYF